These 7 T cell receptor beta chains originate from one sample sequenced in a study of T cell repertoires in cytomegalovirus infection. TCRdb analysed the reads with MiXCR anew, one entry per CDR3 protein. There are roughly 280,000 distinct CDR3 sequences in the sample; roughly 15% occur only once, and roughly 9.7% lies in the top ten. The material sequenced was PBMCs. These receptors originate from a human donor in good health (CMV status not recorded). Some clones in this sample may be carry-over from other donors' samples.

This clonotype has at least ten counts. The chain recombines TRBV7-3 with TRBJ2-3, with 9 bases aligning to TRBD2. Germline CDR1 is SGHTA and CDR2 is FQGTGA. V shed 4 bases and J 2 bases; nucleotides not matched to a gene: 7. The CDR3 contains 16 residues. The CDR3 region is CASSSSGTSTTDTQYF. The CDR3 nucleotides read TGTGCCAGCAGCTCGTCCGGGACTAGCACCACAGATACGCAGTATTTT. Supplemented by reference TRBV7-3 and TRBJ2-3, the full variable domain reads GAGVSQTPSNKVTEKGKYVELRCDPISGHTALYWYRQSLGQGPEFLIYFQGTGAADDSGLPNDRFFAVRPEGSVSTLKIQRTERGDSAVYLCASSSSGTSTTDTQYFGPGTRLTVL.

The CDR3 is CASSLDSGRATDTQYF. The CDR3 DNA follows: TGTGCCAGCAGTTTAGATAGCGGGAGGGCAACAGATACGCAGTATTTT. The V call is TRBV28, the J call TRBJ2-3; 11 nucleotides match TRBD2. The CDR3 runs to 16 residues. The V segment lost 2 bases and the J segment 3 bases; nucleotides outside the gene matches: 4. Germline-derived CDR1 and CDR2 are MDHEN and SYDVKM.

Turning to this clonotype: A read error may be the cause here, since a much bigger clone is one base away. The chain is built from TRBV6-6 and TRBJ1-6; 8 nucleotides agree with TRBD1. In germline, CDR1 is MNHNY, CDR2 SVGAGI (reference sequence). There are 14 residues in the CDR3. The CDR3 DNA reads TGTGCCAGCAGTTCCGGACAGGGTGCCTCACCCTTCCACTTT. Protein: CASSSGQGASPFHF.

The CDR3 nucleotides are TGCGCCAGCAGCCAAGATAGAACCCAGCAGTTCTTC. Its protein product is CASSQDRTQQFF. The chain uses TRBV4-1 and TRBJ2-1; no definite D call. Trimming stripped 0 bases from V and 11 bases from J, with 8 bases between. Germline V CDR1 and CDR2: MGHRA, YSYEKL. This CDR3 has 12 residues.

This clonotype was counted many times. The genes are TRBV28 and TRBJ2-7, with no clear D. Germline V gives CDR1 MDHEN, CDR2 SYDVKM. The CDR3 covers 13 residues. Trimming shortened V by 4 bases and J by 3 bases, and 10 bases separated the two germline ends. CDR3 in DNA: TGTGCCAGCAGTTCTCCTACCGACTACGAGCAGTACTTC. Its translation: CASSSPTDYEQYF.

This chain connects TRBV4-1 to TRBJ2-1; 7 bases line up with TRBD2. V was pared by 4 bases and J by 5 bases, with 14 bases of the junction left unmatched. The CDR3 covers 17 residues. Germline CDR1 MGHRA, CDR2 YSYEKL. For the CDR3, the DNA is TGCGCCAGCAGCCGGGACTTCCCCGGGACTATAAACAATGAGCAGTTCTTC. Translated, it gives CASSRDFPGTINNEQFF.

This clonotype was seen at least ten times. This sequence joins TRBV7-2 and TRBJ2-5; maybe TRBD2 (6 bases). V dropped 1 base and J dropped 4 bases, with 16 bases sitting between them. The length of the CDR3 is 16 residues. Per the germline V gene, CDR1 is SGHTA and CDR2 is FQGNSA. The CDR3 spells CASSLVGGRRVETQYF. CDR3 nucleotides: TGTGCCAGCAGCTTAGTTGGTGGCAGGAGGGTAGAGACCCAGTACTTC. Supplemented by reference TRBV7-2 and TRBJ2-5, the full variable domain reads GAGVSQSPSNKVTEKGKDVELRCDPISGHTALYWYRQSLGQGLEFLIYFQGNSAPDKSGLPSDRFSAERTGGSVSTLTIQRTQQEDSAVYLCASSLVGGRRVETQYFGPGTRLLVL.